This T cell receptor (beta chain) emerged from a study of type 1 regulatory T cells. The CDR3 covers 15 residues. V lost 6 bases and J lost 4; bases outside the gene matches: 11. CDR1 and CDR2 from the germline V gene are SEHNR and FQNEAQ (reference sequence). Using its own MiXCR run on the reads, TCRdb lists one record per CDR3 protein. Here the sample spans about 42,000 distinct CDR3 sequences, 12% being singletons. Points on this clonotype: What it recognizes is unknown.

The sample was cultured non-Tr1 T cells, either the whole culture or a sorted T cell fraction (not recorded which). The genes are TRBV7-9 and TRBJ1-2, with 7 bases lining up with TRBD1. This receptor was obtained from a human donor in good health. CDR3 loop: CASSSLDRRGYGYTF. The CDR3 DNA follows: TGTGCCAGCAGTTCGCTGGACAGGAGGGGCTATGGCTACACCTTC. Full variable domain (missing parts from reference TRBV7-9 and TRBJ1-2): DTGVSQNPRHKITKRGQNVTFRCDPISEHNRLYWYRQTLGQGPEFLTYFQNEAQLEKSRLLSDRFSAERPKGSFSTLEIQRTEQGDSAMYLCASSSLDRRGYGYTFGSGTRLTVV.